These T cell receptor beta chains were read from a single sample in a study of T cell repertoires in cytomegalovirus infection. TCRdb re-analysed the reads in MiXCR, keeping a single row per CDR3 protein. The data contain about 740,000 distinct CDR3 sequences, approximately 34% of them singletons. The sample consisted of PBMCs. These receptors were obtained from a human donor in good health (CMV status not recorded). Some clones in this sample may be carry-over from other donors' samples. Each CDR3 is given with its conserved first and last residue.

CDR3: CASAGPQEVGELFF; J: TRBJ2-2; V: TRBV28
CDR3: CASNVLNEKLFF; J: TRBJ1-4; V: TRBV19
CDR3: CASRPAGAYMNTEAFF; J: TRBJ1-1; V: TRBV28
CDR3: CASSYPTPAESYEQYF; J: TRBJ2-7; V: TRBV6-8
CDR3: CASSRQGAKGYTF; J: TRBJ1-2; V: TRBV12-3/TRBV12-4
CDR3: CASSFQQGKMGQYF; J: TRBJ2-7; V: TRBV7-6
CDR3: CASSSSRGQNLYEQYF; J: TRBJ2-7; V: TRBV5-4
CDR3: CASSRSLMLPEAFF; J: TRBJ1-1; V: TRBV5-8
CDR3: CASSLGYEKLFF; J: TRBJ1-4; V: TRBV28
CDR3: CASVDSSNTEAFF; J: TRBJ1-1; V: TRBV6-2/TRBV6-3
CDR3: CASSLHGDYGYTF; J: TRBJ1-2; V: TRBV28
CDR3: CASSQDLLGTEAFF; J: TRBJ1-1; V: TRBV4-2
CDR3: CASSLEGPRDEKLFF; J: TRBJ1-4; V: TRBV7-6
CDR3: CASSPTGALNTEAFF; J: TRBJ1-1; V: TRBV7-6
CDR3: CASRFQGASTEAFF; J: TRBJ1-1; V: TRBV6-6
CDR3: CASSVGLEVVDEQFF; J: TRBJ2-1; V: TRBV9
CDR3: CASSLTGLAQGYF; J: TRBJ2-4; V: TRBV12-3/TRBV12-4
CDR3: CASKQGSLDGYTF; J: TRBJ1-2; V: TRBV2
CDR3: CASSVGTDQETQYF; J: TRBJ2-5; V: TRBV7-6
CDR3: CSARSAGISTEAFF; J: TRBJ1-1; V: TRBV20-1
CDR3: CASSLKDIYEQYF; J: TRBJ2-7; V: TRBV7-2
CDR3: CASSQEGLAGGHNEQFF; J: TRBJ2-1; V: TRBV3-1
CDR3: CASSLLRQSYGYTF; J: TRBJ1-2; V: TRBV5-1
CDR3: CASSKTPPQTASTDTQYF; J: TRBJ2-3; V: TRBV28
CDR3: CAISENEFAGASYEQYF; J: TRBJ2-7; V: TRBV10-3
CDR3: CASSVAPRTQDTQYF; J: TRBJ2-3; V: TRBV9
CDR3: CSASTVWANRDNEQFF; J: TRBJ2-1; V: TRBV20-1
CDR3: CASSGTGAYTGELFF; J: TRBJ2-2; V: TRBV2
CDR3: CATEQGNGYIQYF; J: TRBJ2-4; V: TRBV2
CDR3: CSATPGDEQYF; J: TRBJ2-7; V: TRBV20-1
CDR3: CASSLRDSDTEAFF; J: TRBJ1-1; V: TRBV18
CDR3: CASSPGSLTGVPETQYF; J: TRBJ2-5; V: TRBV5-8
CDR3: CATSRDGAAIIPLHF; J: TRBJ1-6; V: TRBV15
CDR3: CASSLNGQFYEQYF; J: TRBJ2-7; V: TRBV7-8
CDR3: CASSWPGHHDYSNEKLFF; J: TRBJ1-4; V: TRBV28
CDR3: CASSLVGFGQETQYF; J: TRBJ2-5; V: TRBV12-3/TRBV12-4
CDR3: CASSQSGAGGSYEQYF; J: TRBJ2-7; V: TRBV4-1
CDR3: CASILGGGPGRAFF; J: TRBJ1-1; V: TRBV7-9
CDR3: CSARAGALAAETQYF; J: TRBJ2-5; V: TRBV20-1
CDR3: CASSLTSDRNSGKLFF; J: TRBJ1-4; V: TRBV28